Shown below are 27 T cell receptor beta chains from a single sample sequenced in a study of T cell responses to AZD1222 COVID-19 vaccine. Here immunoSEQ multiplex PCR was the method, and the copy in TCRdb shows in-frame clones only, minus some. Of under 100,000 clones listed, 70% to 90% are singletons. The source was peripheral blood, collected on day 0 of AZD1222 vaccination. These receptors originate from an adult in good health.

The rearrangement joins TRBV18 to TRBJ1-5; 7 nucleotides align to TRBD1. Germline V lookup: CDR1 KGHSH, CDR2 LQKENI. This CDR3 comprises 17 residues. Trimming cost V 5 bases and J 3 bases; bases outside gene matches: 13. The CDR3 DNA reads TGTGCCAGCTCATTCGACAGGGCCTTTCCTCTCAATCAGCCCCAGCATTTT. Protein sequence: CASSFDRAFPLNQPQHF.

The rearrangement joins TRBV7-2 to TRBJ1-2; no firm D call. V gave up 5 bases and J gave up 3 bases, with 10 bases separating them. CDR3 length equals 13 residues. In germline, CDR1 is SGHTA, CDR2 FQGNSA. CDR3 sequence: CASSAGGYYGYTF. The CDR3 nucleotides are TGTGCCAGCAGCGCAGGCGGGTACTATGGCTACACCTTC. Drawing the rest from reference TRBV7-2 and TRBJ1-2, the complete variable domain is GAGVSQSPSNKVTEKGKDVELRCDPISGHTALYWYRQSLGQGLEFLIYFQGNSAPDKSGLPSDRFSAERTGGSVSTLTIQRTQQEDSAVYLCASSAGGYYGYTFGSGTRLTVV.

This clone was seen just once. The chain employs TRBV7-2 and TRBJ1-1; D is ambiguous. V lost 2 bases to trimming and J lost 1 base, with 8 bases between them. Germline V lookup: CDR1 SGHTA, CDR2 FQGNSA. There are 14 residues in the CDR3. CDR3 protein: CASSLPRTNTEAFF. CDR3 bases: TGTGCCAGCAGCTTACCCAGGACGAACACTGAAGCTTTCTTT.

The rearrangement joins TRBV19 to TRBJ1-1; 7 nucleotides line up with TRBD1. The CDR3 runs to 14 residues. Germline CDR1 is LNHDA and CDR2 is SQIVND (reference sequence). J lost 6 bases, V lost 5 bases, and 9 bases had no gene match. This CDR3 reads CASSQNGQGAEAFF. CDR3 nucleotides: TGTGCCAGTAGTCAAAACGGGCAGGGGGCTGAAGCTTTCTTT.

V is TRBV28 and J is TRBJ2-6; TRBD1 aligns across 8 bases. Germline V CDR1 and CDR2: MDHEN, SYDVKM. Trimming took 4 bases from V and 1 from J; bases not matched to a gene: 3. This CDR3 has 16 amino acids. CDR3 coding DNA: TGTGCCAGCAGTTGGACAGGGAGGTCTGGGGCCAACGTCCTGACTTTC. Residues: CASSWTGRSGANVLTF.

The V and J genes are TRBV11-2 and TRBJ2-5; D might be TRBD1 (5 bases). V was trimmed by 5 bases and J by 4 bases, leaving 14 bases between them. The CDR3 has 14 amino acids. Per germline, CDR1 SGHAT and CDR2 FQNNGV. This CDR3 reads CASSVRSGSETQYF. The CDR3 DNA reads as TGTGCCAGCAGCGTTAGGTCAGGGTCAGAGACCCAGTACTTC.

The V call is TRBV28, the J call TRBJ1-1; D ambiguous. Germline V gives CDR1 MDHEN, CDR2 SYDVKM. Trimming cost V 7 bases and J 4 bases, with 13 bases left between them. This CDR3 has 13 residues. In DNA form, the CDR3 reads TGTGCCAGCACCCCTTTCGGTCGCACTGAAGCTTTCTTT. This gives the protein CASTPFGRTEAFF.

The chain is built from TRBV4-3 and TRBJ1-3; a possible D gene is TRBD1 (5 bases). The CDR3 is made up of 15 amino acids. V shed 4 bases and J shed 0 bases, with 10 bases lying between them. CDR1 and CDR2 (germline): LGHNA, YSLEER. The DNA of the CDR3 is TGCGCCAGCAGCCCCGAGGGACCCTCTGGAAACACCATATATTTT. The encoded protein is CASSPEGPSGNTIYF.

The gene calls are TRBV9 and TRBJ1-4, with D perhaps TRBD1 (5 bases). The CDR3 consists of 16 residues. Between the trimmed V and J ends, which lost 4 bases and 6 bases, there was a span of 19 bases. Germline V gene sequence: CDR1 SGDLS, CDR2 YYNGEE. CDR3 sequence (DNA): TGTGCCAGCAGCCTTGGCCCCGGGGACCCCTATGAAAAACTGTTTTTT. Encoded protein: CASSLGPGDPYEKLFF.

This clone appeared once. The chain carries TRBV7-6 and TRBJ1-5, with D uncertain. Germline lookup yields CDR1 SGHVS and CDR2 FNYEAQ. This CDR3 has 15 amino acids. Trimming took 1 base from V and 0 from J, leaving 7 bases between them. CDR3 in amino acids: CASSLVLGSNQPQHF. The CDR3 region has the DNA TGTGCCAGCAGCTTAGTCTTGGGTAGCAATCAGCCCCAGCATTTT.

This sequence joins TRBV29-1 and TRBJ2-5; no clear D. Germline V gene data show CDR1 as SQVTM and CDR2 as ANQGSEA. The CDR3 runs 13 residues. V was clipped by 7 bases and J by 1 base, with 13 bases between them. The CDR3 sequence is CSAGEFGQETQYF. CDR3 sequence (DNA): TGCAGCGCCGGTGAGTTTGGCCAAGAGACCCAGTACTTC. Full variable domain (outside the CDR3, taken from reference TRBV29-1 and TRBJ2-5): SAVISQKPSRDICQRGTSLTIQCQVDSQVTMMFWYRQQPGQSLTLIATANQGSEATYESGFVIDKFPISRPNLTFSTLTVSNMSPEDSSIYLCSAGEFGQETQYFGPGTRLLVL.

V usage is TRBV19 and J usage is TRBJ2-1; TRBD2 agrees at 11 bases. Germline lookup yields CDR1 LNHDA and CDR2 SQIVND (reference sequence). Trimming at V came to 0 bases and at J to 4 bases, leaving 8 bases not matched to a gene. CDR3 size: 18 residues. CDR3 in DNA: TGTGCCAGTAGTATAGATTGGGCTAGCGGGAGGCGGTACAATGAGCAGTTCTTC. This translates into CASSIDWASGRRYNEQFF.

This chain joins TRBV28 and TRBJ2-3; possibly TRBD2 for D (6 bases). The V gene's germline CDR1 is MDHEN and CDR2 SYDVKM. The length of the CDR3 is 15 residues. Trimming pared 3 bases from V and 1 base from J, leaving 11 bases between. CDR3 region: CASSLGGLRTDTQYF. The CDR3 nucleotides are TGTGCCAGCAGTTTGGGGGGACTCCGCACAGATACGCAGTATTTT. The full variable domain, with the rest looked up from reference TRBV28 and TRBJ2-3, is DVKVTQSSRYLVKRTGEKVFLECVQDMDHENMFWYRQDPGLGLRLIYFSYDVKMKEKGDIPEGYSVSREKKERFSLILESASTNQTSMYLCASSLGGLRTDTQYFGPGTRLTVL.

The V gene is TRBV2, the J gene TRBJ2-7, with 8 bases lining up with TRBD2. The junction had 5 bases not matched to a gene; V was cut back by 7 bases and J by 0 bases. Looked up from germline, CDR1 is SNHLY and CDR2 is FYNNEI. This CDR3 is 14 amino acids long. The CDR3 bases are TGTGCCAGCACCCGGGAGGGCGACTCCTACGAGCAGTACTTC. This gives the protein CASTREGDSYEQYF.

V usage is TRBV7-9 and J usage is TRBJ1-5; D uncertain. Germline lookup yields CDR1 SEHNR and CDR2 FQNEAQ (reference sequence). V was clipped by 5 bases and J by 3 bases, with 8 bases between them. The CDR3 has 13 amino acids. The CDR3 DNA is TGTGCCAGCAGCCGGGAGTTCAATCAGCCCCAGCATTTT. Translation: CASSREFNQPQHF.

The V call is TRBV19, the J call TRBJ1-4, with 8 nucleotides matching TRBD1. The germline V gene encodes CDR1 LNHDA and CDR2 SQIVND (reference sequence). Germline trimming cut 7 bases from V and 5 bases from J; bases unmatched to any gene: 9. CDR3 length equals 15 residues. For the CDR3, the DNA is TGTGCCAGTAACCCTCTCGGGACAGGCAATGAAAAACTGTTTTTT. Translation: CASNPLGTGNEKLFF.

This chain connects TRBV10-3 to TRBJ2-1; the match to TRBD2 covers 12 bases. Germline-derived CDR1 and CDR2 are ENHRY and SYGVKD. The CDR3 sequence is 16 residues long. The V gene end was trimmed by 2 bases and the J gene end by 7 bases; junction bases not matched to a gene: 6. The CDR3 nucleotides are TGTGCCATCAGTGAGCGGACTAGCGGGGCGGAGAATGAGCAGTTCTTC. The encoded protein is CAISERTSGAENEQFF.

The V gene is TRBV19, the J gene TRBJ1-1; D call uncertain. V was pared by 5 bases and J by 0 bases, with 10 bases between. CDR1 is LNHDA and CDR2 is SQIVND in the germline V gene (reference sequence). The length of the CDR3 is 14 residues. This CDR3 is CASSPSPMNTEAFF. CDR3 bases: TGTGCCAGTAGTCCCTCCCCTATGAACACTGAAGCTTTCTTT.

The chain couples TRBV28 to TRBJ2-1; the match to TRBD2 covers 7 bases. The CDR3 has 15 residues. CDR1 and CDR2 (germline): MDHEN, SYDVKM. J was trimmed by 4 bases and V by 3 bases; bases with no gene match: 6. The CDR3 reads CASSLGGSGYNEQFF. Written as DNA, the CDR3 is TGTGCCAGCAGTTTGGGCGGGAGTGGATACAATGAGCAGTTCTTC.

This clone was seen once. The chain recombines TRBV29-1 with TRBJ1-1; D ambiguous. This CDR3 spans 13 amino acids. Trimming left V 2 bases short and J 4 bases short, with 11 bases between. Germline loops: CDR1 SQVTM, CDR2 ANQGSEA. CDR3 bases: TGCAGCGTTGAATTAGGGTTGGGCACTGAAGCTTTCTTT. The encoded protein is CSVELGLGTEAFF.

The CDR3 spells CASLPEGPGEQYF. As DNA, the CDR3 is TGTGCCAGCCTCCCTGAAGGGCCGGGCGAGCAGTACTTC. This chain links TRBV2 with TRBJ2-7, with D uncertain. This CDR3 region has 13 residues. Deletions cut 8 bases from V and 6 bases from J, with 17 bases between. In germline, CDR1 is SNHLY, CDR2 FYNNEI. Using reference TRBV2 and TRBJ2-7 for the parts outside the CDR3, the full variable domain is EPEVTQTPSHQVTQMGQEVILRCVPISNHLYFYWYRQILGQKVEFLVSFYNNEISEKSEIFDDQFSVERPDGSNFTLKIRSTKLEDSAMYFCASLPEGPGEQYFGPGTRLTVT.

CDR3 loop: CASSEGLATFF. CDR3 coding DNA: TGTGCCAGCAGCGAAGGACTAGCGACTTTCTTC. The chain uses TRBV11-3 and TRBJ2-1; 9 positions agree with TRBD2. This CDR3 has 11 amino acids. J gave up 16 bases and V 5 bases, and 6 bases lay outside the gene matches. Germline CDR1 reads SGHNT; CDR2 reads YENEEA.

The CDR3 coding sequence is TGTGCCAGCAGCAAAGTTTGCAGGGCCACCAATCAGCCCCAGCATTTT. Amino acid sequence: CASSKVCRATNQPQHF. The chain links TRBV21-1 to TRBJ1-5; no check of the table's D call, TRBD1, against the DNA was made. TRBV21-1 is a listed pseudogene. The CDR3 consists of 16 residues.

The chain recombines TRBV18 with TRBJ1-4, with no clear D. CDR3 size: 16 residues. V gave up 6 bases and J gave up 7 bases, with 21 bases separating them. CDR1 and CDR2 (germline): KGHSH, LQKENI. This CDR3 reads CASSYRLSVGGEKLFF. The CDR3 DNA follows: TGTGCCAGCTCCTATCGGTTATCCGTGGGCGGTGAAAAACTGTTTTTT.

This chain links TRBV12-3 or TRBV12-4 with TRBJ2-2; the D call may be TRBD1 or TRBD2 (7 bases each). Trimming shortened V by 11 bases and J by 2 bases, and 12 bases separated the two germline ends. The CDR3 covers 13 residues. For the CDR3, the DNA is TGTGCCGCGGGGGACAGAAACACCGGGGAGCTGTTTTTT. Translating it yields CAAGDRNTGELFF.

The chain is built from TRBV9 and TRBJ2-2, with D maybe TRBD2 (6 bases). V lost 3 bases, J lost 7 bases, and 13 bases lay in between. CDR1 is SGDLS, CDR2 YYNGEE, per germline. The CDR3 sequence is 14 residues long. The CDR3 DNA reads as TGTGCCAGCAGCGGGAGGGGTCCGAACGGGGAGCTGTTTTTT. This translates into CASSGRGPNGELFF. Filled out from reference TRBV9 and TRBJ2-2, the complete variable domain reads DSGVTQTPKHLITATGQRVTLRCSPRSGDLSVYWYQQSLDQGLQFLIQYYNGEERAKGNILERFSAQQFPDLHSELNLSSLELGDSALYFCASSGRGPNGELFFGEGSRLTVL.

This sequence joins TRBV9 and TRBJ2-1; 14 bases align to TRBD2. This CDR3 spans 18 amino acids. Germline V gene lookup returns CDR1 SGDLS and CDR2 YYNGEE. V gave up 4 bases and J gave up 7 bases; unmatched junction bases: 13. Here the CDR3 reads CASSLSGLAGGSRNEQFF. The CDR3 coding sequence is TGTGCCAGCAGCCTAAGTGGACTAGCGGGAGGTTCACGGAATGAGCAGTTCTTC. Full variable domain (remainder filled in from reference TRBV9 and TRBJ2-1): DSGVTQTPKHLITATGQRVTLRCSPRSGDLSVYWYQQSLDQGLQFLIQYYNGEERAKGNILERFSAQQFPDLHSELNLSSLELGDSALYFCASSLSGLAGGSRNEQFFGPGTRLTVL.